This TCR beta chain originates from a study of regulatory T cells in long-lasting Graves disease. In this sample, this clonotype turned up many times. Both iRepertoire HTBI primers and Arm-PCR of CDR3 regions were used to build the TCR beta libraries. TCRdb reprocessed the multiplex PCR reads via MiXCR and lists one record per CDR3 protein. The sample gives 400,000 or so distinct CDR3 sequences, less than 25% of which show up once; around 24% is in the top ten. Time point noted: persistent/refractory GD, antithyroid drugs over 5 years with positive TRAb. PBMC RNA was the source of the TCR library. This clonotype was sampled from a female donor with Graves disease. The sequencing here drew on peripheral blood mononuclear cells (PBMCs), taken when the disease was refractory, from a patient treated with antithyroid drugs.

CDR3 sequence (DNA): TGTGCCACCAGTCGGGCAGGCTCTGGCGACACTGAAGCTTTCTTT. It translates to CATSRAGSGDTEAFF. This chain joins TRBV24-1 and TRBJ1-1; D is unclear. Between the trimmed V and J ends, which lost 6 bases and 3 bases, there was a span of 16 bases. The CDR3 length is 15 residues. Germline values: CDR1 KGHDR, CDR2 SFDVKD.